These 8 T cell receptor beta chains originate from one sample sequenced in a study of cytomegalovirus exposure and HLA in healthy donors. It was with 60 Vbeta and 13 Jbeta primers that the PCR ran. Clones were read by immunoSEQ multiplex PCR, and TCRdb kept only the in-frame ones, dropping some. Found here are more than 150,000 clones, roughly three quarters of them singletons; the top ten hold around 3.2%. The sequencing sample was made of PBMCs. The receptors were sampled from a woman between 45 and 60 years old in good health and CMV-seropositive.

This chain joins TRBV4-3 and TRBJ2-1; a possible D gene is TRBD1 (6 bases). This CDR3 contains 15 residues. Trimming took off 1 base at V and 10 bases at J, with 17 bases between the two ends. Germline loops: CDR1 LGHNA, CDR2 YSLEER. CDR3 nucleotide sequence: TGCGCCAGCAGCCAAGTTCAGGGGTCGAACTTCGAGCAGTTCTTC. Encoded protein: CASSQVQGSNFEQFF.

The V call is TRBV4-3, the J call TRBJ2-2, with D possibly being TRBD2 (6 bases). CDR3 length: 16 residues. The V and J ends lost 5 bases and 1 base respectively, with 14 bases between them. Germline V gene lookup returns CDR1 LGHNA and CDR2 YSLEER. The CDR3 loop is CASSLSQAGNTGELFF. The CDR3 DNA sequence: TGCGCCAGCAGCTTAAGCCAAGCGGGGAACACCGGGGAGCTGTTTTTT.

The chain combines TRBV5-1 with TRBJ2-5; maybe TRBD1 (6 bases). The CDR3 length is 13 residues. The V and J ends lost 7 bases and 2 bases respectively, with 12 bases between them. Germline V gives CDR1 SGHRS, CDR2 YFSETQ. The CDR3 nucleotides are TGCGCCAGCGCTCGACAGGAGCAAGAGACCCAGTACTTC. Residues: CASARQEQETQYF. The variable domain in full, completed from reference TRBV5-1 and TRBJ2-5, reads KAGVTQTPRYLIKTRGQQVTLSCSPISGHRSVSWYQQTPGQGLQFLFEYFSETQRNKGNFPGRFSGRQFSNSRSEMNVSTLELGDSALYLCASARQEQETQYFGPGTRLLVL.

The genes are TRBV7-3 and TRBJ2-7; tentative D call: TRBD1 (5 bases). Germline lookup yields CDR1 SGHTA and CDR2 FQGTGA. The V end lost 5 bases, the J end lost 0 bases, and 14 bases lay between the germline ends. CDR3 length: 15 residues. In nucleotides, the CDR3 is TGTGCCAGCAGCCAGTTGGGGCTGAGCTCCTACGAGCAGTACTTC. As protein: CASSQLGLSSYEQYF.

The chain uses TRBV27 and TRBJ1-1; no clear D gene. This CDR3 has 15 amino acids. V lost 5 bases, J lost 1 base, and 14 bases lay in between. Germline V gene sequence: CDR1 MNHEY, CDR2 SMNVEV (reference sequence). CDR3 DNA sequence: TGTGCCAGCAGTCTAAACCCTCGGGGGAACACTGAAGCTTTCTTT. It yields the protein CASSLNPRGNTEAFF.

The chain couples TRBV7-9 to TRBJ1-4, with D possibly matching TRBD1 (5 bases). Trimming pared 1 base from V and 3 bases from J, leaving 9 bases between. Per germline, CDR1 SEHNR and CDR2 FQNEAQ (reference sequence). The CDR3 loop spans 15 amino acids. The CDR3 region is CASSLVGGANEKLFF. In nucleotides, the CDR3 is TGTGCCAGCAGCTTAGTCGGGGGGGCTAATGAAAAACTGTTTTTT. Based on the CDR3 plus reference TRBV7-9 and TRBJ1-4, the full variable domain is DTGVSQNPRHKITKRGQNVTFRCDPISEHNRLYWYRQTLGQGPEFLTYFQNEAQLEKSRLLSDRFSAERPKGSFSTLEIQRTEQGDSAMYLCASSLVGGANEKLFFGSGTQLSVL.

This chain joins TRBV11-3 and TRBJ2-3, with 12 bases identical to TRBD2. The junction had 4 bases not matched to a gene; V was cut back by 5 bases and J by 4 bases. The CDR3 is made up of 15 amino acids. The germline gives CDR1 SGHNT, CDR2 YENEEA. The CDR3 reads CASSPTSGGPDTQYF. The CDR3 DNA reads TGTGCCAGCAGCCCGACTAGCGGGGGCCCAGATACGCAGTATTTT.

V and J are TRBV7-3 and TRBJ1-2; 8 bases match TRBD1. The CDR3 length is 15 residues. The V and J ends lost 3 bases and 2 bases, in that order; junction bases with no gene match: 5. Germline assignment: CDR1 SGHTA and CDR2 FQGTGA. The CDR3 DNA is TGTGCCAGCAGCTTGACAGGGGCGGGAAACTATGGCTACACCTTC. It is translated as CASSLTGAGNYGYTF.